The 15 T cell receptor beta chains reported below all come from one sample, sequenced in a study of T cells in Graves' hyperthyroidism and ophthalmopathy. Researchers took RNA transcripts and amplified the TCR beta CDR3 regions from them. In the first-round RT-PCR of the TCR CDR3, the HTBI primer set was used. TCRdb ran MiXCR on the multiplex PCR reads and lists one entry per CDR3 protein. The sample holds some 210,000 distinct CDR3 sequences, 15% to 20% seen once. Sequenced: blood. The receptors were gathered from a man aged 50-60 years with Graves' hyperthyroidism.

In its sample, this clonotype was seen many times. This chain connects TRBV11-2 to TRBJ1-1; no firm D call. Trimming took off 4 bases at V and 3 bases at J, with 9 bases between the two ends. The length of the CDR3 is 13 residues. The germline V gene encodes CDR1 SGHAT and CDR2 FQNNGV. The DNA of the CDR3 is TGTGCCAGCAGCTGGGCCCTGGACACTGAAGCTTTCTTT. Protein product: CASSWALDTEAFF.

This clonotype has ten or more counts. The rearrangement links TRBV20-1 to TRBJ1-4; 7 positions agree with TRBD1. V gave up 3 bases and J gave up 1 base; unmatched junction bases: 8. Germline assignment: CDR1 DFQATT and CDR2 SNEGSKA (reference sequence). The CDR3 has 16 residues. The CDR3 loop is CSARETGVGTNEKLFF. As DNA, the CDR3 is TGCAGTGCTAGGGAAACAGGGGTAGGAACTAATGAAAAACTGTTTTTT.

The chain employs TRBV27 and TRBJ2-2, with TRBD2 identical over 16 bases. Germline CDR1 is MNHEY and CDR2 is SMNVEV (reference sequence). The CDR3 is made up of 16 amino acids. V was pared by 6 bases and J by 7 bases, with 5 bases of the junction left unmatched. The CDR3: CASRTGLAGGYGELFF. In DNA, the CDR3 is TGTGCCAGCAGAACGGGACTAGCGGGAGGGTACGGGGAGCTGTTTTTT.

The genes are TRBV2 and TRBJ1-3, with D possibly being TRBD1 (6 bases). CDR1 SNHLY and CDR2 FYNNEI come from the germline V gene. Trimming cost V 6 bases and J 2 bases, with 11 bases left between them. The CDR3 consists of 14 residues. CDR3 bases: TGTGCCAGCAGGGGGGCGCTGGCTGGAAACACCATATATTTT. Protein product: CASRGALAGNTIYF.

This clonotype was detected only a few times. The genes are TRBV29-1 and TRBJ1-3; D gene unclear. Germline values: CDR1 SQVTM, CDR2 ANQGSEA. With 6 bases removed from V and 0 bases from J, the gap between germline ends came to 6 bases. CDR3 length: 12 residues. The chain's CDR3 is CSVASSGNTIYF. CDR3 sequence (DNA): TGCAGCGTCGCGAGCTCTGGAAACACCATATATTTT.

This clonotype has at least ten counts. The chain couples TRBV28 to TRBJ2-5, with D hard to call. CDR1 and CDR2 (germline): MDHEN, SYDVKM. The CDR3 runs to 11 residues. V was shortened by 8 bases and J by 4 bases, with 8 bases between the two germline ends. The DNA of the CDR3 is TGTGCCAGCGCCGGGTCAGAGACCCAGTACTTC. Amino acid sequence: CASAGSETQYF.

This clonotype was seen many times. The chain is built from TRBV3-1 and TRBJ2-1, with 9 bases lining up with TRBD1. J gave up 7 bases and V 6 bases, and 10 bases lay outside the gene matches. The germline V gene encodes CDR1 LGHDT and CDR2 YNNKEL (reference sequence). The CDR3 loop spans 15 amino acids. The CDR3 coding sequence is TGTGCCAGCAGACACACCGGGACAGGGTGGAATGAGCAGTTCTTC. Residues: CASRHTGTGWNEQFF.

This clonotype was seen ten or more times. A much larger clone lies a single base off, so this may be a read error. The rearrangement joins TRBV7-2 to TRBJ2-1; TRBD2 matches 10 bases. Losses at the gene ends were 4 bases for V and 8 bases for J; bases not matched to a gene: 11. CDR1 and CDR2 from the germline V gene are SGHTA and FQGNSA. The CDR3 is 16 residues long. The CDR3 DNA is TGTGCCAGCAGCTGGCTAGCGGGAGTGGGGTGGGATGAGCAGTTCTTC. As protein: CASSWLAGVGWDEQFF.

This clonotype was picked up many times. The rearrangement joins TRBV27 to TRBJ2-1, with TRBD2 identical over 7 bases. The CDR3 is 17 residues long. Germline trimming cut 2 bases from V and 3 bases from J; bases unmatched to any gene: 10. Germline V lookup: CDR1 MNHEY, CDR2 SMNVEV (reference sequence). DNA of the CDR3: TGTGCCAGCAGTTTAGGCCTCGGGCTAGCGGTCTACAATGAGCAGTTCTTC. It is translated as CASSLGLGLAVYNEQFF.

This clonotype was found a few times. The rearrangement joins TRBV19 to TRBJ1-5; 7 nucleotides align to TRBD1. The CDR3 has 16 residues. Unmatched junction bases numbered 9, after V lost 4 bases and J lost 3 bases. Germline V CDR1 and CDR2: LNHDA, SQIVND (reference sequence). The CDR3 nucleotides read TGTGCCAGTAGTACTTTGACCAGGGGGGACAATCAGCCCCAGCATTTT. Translation gives CASSTLTRGDNQPQHF.

A few counts support this clonotype. The chain recombines TRBV20-1 with TRBJ1-1; D uncertain. This CDR3 spans 16 amino acids. Germline-derived CDR1 and CDR2 are DFQATT and SNEGSKA (reference sequence). V dropped 3 bases and J dropped 4 bases, with 21 bases sitting between them. The CDR3 protein is CSARPSGQARGTEAFF. The CDR3 nucleotides are TGCAGTGCTAGGCCATCGGGCCAGGCCCGGGGCACTGAAGCTTTCTTT.

The rearrangement joins TRBV29-1 to TRBJ1-4; a possible D gene is TRBD1 (6 bases). The CDR3 runs to 15 residues. Trimming removed 4 bases from V and 3 bases from J, with 15 bases in between. Germline V gives CDR1 SQVTM, CDR2 ANQGSEA. CDR3 nucleotide sequence: TGCAGCGTTGTACCGACGACAGGCCCTAATGAAAAACTGTTTTTT. Protein sequence: CSVVPTTGPNEKLFF.

This clonotype was observed at least ten times. CDR3 sequence (DNA): TGTGCCAGCAGCTTACCCCCCGGGATGAACTACGAGCAGTACTTC. Translating it yields CASSLPPGMNYEQYF. This rearrangement joins TRBV28 to TRBJ2-7, with TRBD2 as a possible D gene (5 bases). In germline, CDR1 is MDHEN, CDR2 SYDVKM. Trimming took 6 bases from V and 3 from J, leaving 18 bases between them. The CDR3 has 15 amino acids. Full variable domain (rest looked up from reference TRBV28 and TRBJ2-7): DVKVTQSSRYLVKRTGEKVFLECVQDMDHENMFWYRQDPGLGLRLIYFSYDVKMKEKGDIPEGYSVSREKKERFSLILESASTNQTSMYLCASSLPPGMNYEQYFGPGTRLTVT.

About this clonotype: A much larger clonotype is one base distant, so this may be a read error. The CDR3 DNA reads as TGCAGTGCTACGGGACAGGGTCACTCACCCCCCCACTTT. It codes for CSATGQGHSPPHF. This chain uses TRBV20-1 with TRBJ1-6; the match to TRBD1 covers 9 bases. The germline gives CDR1 DFQATT, CDR2 SNEGSKA (reference sequence). CDR3 length: 13 amino acids.

This clonotype has at least ten counts. This chain uses TRBV11-3 with TRBJ2-2, with 7 bases aligning to TRBD1. The CDR3 is made up of 14 amino acids. The germline V gene has CDR1 SGHNT and CDR2 YENEEA. J lost 7 bases, V lost 5 bases, and 7 bases had no gene match. CDR3 DNA: TGTGCCAGCAGCCCGTTACGGACAGGCGGGGAGCTGTTTTTT. It encodes CASSPLRTGGELFF.